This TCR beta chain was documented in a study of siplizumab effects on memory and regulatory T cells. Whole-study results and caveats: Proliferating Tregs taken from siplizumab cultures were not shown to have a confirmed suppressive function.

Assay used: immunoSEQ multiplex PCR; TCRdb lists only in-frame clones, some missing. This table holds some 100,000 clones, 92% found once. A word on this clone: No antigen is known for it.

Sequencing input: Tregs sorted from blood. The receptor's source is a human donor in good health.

CDR3 nucleotides: TGTGCCAGCAGTTCCGGACAGGGGGCCTATGGCTACACCTTC. Translated: CASSSGQGAYGYTF. This chain links TRBV7-9 with TRBJ1-2; 11 positions agree with TRBD1. With 6 bases clipped from V and 4 bases from J, the junction kept 4 bases outside the gene matches. The CDR3 covers 14 residues. Germline V gene sequence: CDR1 SEHNR, CDR2 FQNEAQ (reference sequence).